This T cell receptor beta chain was obtained from a study of sequential checkpoint blockade in melanoma. Study in general: Randomization was 1:1 between first-line nivolumab→ipilimumab and ipilimumab→nivolumab. Each arm's sequence ended with maintenance nivolumab.

The CDR3 spans 16 residues. V dropped 6 bases and J dropped 7; count of bases not matched to a gene: 8. Germline V gene sequence: CDR1 MRHNA, CDR2 SNTAGT. Produced via immunoSEQ multiplex PCR; TCRdb's table is partial and in-frame only. The table includes some 14,000 clones, around 77% detected once. Treatment here: randomized to nivolumab then ipilimumab (arm A) or the reverse (arm B). None of the patients previously received DNA-damaging chemotherapy. Live CD3+CD8+ CD19− CD56− cells were sorted from PBMCs. This clone was seen a single time. The sequencing here drew on CD8+ T cells sorted from blood (inferred from file names), taken from a patient given nivolumab and ipilimumab in sequence. The chain recombines TRBV6-4 with TRBJ2-2; 13 bases map to TRBD2. The clonotype was recovered from a human donor with melanoma. The CDR3 coding sequence is TGTGCCAGCAGCCCAACTAGCGGGGGGGCTGACGGGGAGCTGTTTTTT. This codes for CASSPTSGGADGELFF.